The 17 T cell receptor beta chains given below trace back to one sample, sequenced in a study of blood T cell repertoires in COVID-19. Assay used: immunoSEQ multiplex PCR; TCRdb lists only in-frame clones, some missing. The sample lists about 39,000 clones, 70% to 90% seen once, with over 2% in the top ten. The specimen sequenced was peripheral blood. The receptors derive from a human donor in a cohort sampled during active COVID-19.

There are a few counts of this clone. Written as DNA, the CDR3 is TGCAGCGTTGGGGACATCATGAACACTGAAGCTTTCTTT. This codes for CSVGDIMNTEAFF. The chain carries TRBV29-1 and TRBJ1-1, with D possibly being TRBD1 (6 bases). Germline loops: CDR1 SQVTM, CDR2 ANQGSEA. The CDR3 totals 13 residues. V dropped 4 bases and J dropped 0 bases, with 9 bases sitting between them.

The V gene is TRBV5-5, the J gene TRBJ1-1, with TRBD1 identical over 11 bases. The CDR3 is made up of 16 amino acids. CDR1 SGHKS and CDR2 YYEKEE come from the germline V gene (reference sequence). J gave up 3 bases and V 4 bases, and 8 bases lay outside the gene matches. CDR3 sequence reads: CASSPPGDRGYTEAFF. DNA for the CDR3: TGTGCCAGCAGCCCCCCAGGGGACAGGGGGTACACTGAAGCTTTCTTT.

About this clone itself: Distinct nucleotide sequences in the sample also encode this CDR3. CDR3 in DNA: TGCGCCAGCAGCCTATCCGGGACTAGCGGGGGCAGAGAGACCCAGTACTTC. It is translated as CASSLSGTSGGRETQYF. The V gene is TRBV5-1, the J gene TRBJ2-5, with TRBD2 matching 14 bases. The V gene end was trimmed by 4 bases and the J gene end by 4 bases; junction bases not matched to a gene: 9. CDR3 size: 17 residues. CDR1 is SGHRS, CDR2 YFSETQ, per germline.

The chain links TRBV2 to TRBJ1-6; 9 bases fit TRBD1. The ends lost 6 bases at V and 1 base at J; junction bases unmatched: 4. CDR1 is SNHLY and CDR2 is FYNNEI in the germline V gene. This CDR3 is built from 16 residues. The CDR3 DNA follows: TGTGCCAGCAGAGACAGGGGGAGTTCCTATAATTCACCCCTCCACTTT. It yields the protein CASRDRGSSYNSPLHF.

With respect to this clone: Additional DNA sequences in this sample encode the identical CDR3. The V and J genes are TRBV4-2 and TRBJ2-3; 8 nucleotides match TRBD2. The CDR3 has 17 amino acids. V was pared by 0 bases and J by 3 bases, with 8 bases of the junction left unmatched. CDR1 is LGHNA, CDR2 YNFKEQ, per germline. The CDR3 bases are TGTGCCAGCAGCCAAGAGGGGCGGGGCGGGGGGACAGATACGCAGTATTTT. Translating gives CASSQEGRGGGTDTQYF.

The V and J genes are TRBV18 and TRBJ2-7; D is possibly TRBD1 (6 bases). The germline gives CDR1 KGHSH, CDR2 LQKENI. V was clipped by 3 bases and J by 5 bases, with 23 bases between them. There are 17 residues in the CDR3. CDR3 residues: CASSPREMTGPNHEQYF. Written as DNA, the CDR3 is TGTGCCAGCTCACCGAGGGAGATGACAGGTCCAAACCACGAGCAGTACTTC. Full variable domain (remainder filled in from reference TRBV18 and TRBJ2-7): NAGVMQNPRHLVRRRGQEARLRCSPMKGHSHVYWYRQLPEEGLKFMVYLQKENIIDESGMPKERFSAEFPKEGPSILRIQQVVRGDSAAYFCASSPREMTGPNHEQYFGPGTRLTVT.

This chain uses TRBV30 with TRBJ2-3; D is perhaps TRBD1 (6 bases). The V and J ends lost 3 bases and 4 bases respectively, with 17 bases between them. Germline loops: CDR1 GTSNPN, CDR2 SVGIG (reference sequence). The CDR3 covers 15 residues. This CDR3 is CAWRPGEGWADTQYF. CDR3 DNA: TGTGCCTGGAGGCCAGGGGAAGGGTGGGCAGATACGCAGTATTTT.

V gene TRBV4-2 combines with J gene TRBJ1-5; TRBD1 is a possible D gene (5 bases). The germline CDR1 and CDR2 sequences are LGHNA and YNFKEQ. The length of the CDR3 is 15 residues. V was clipped by 0 bases and J by 6 bases, with 12 bases between them. CDR3 sequence: CASSQEGRVGQPQHF. CDR3 DNA sequence: TGTGCCAGCAGCCAAGAAGGCAGGGTGGGTCAGCCCCAGCATTTT.

This chain links TRBV18 with TRBJ2-1, with TRBD1 identical over 7 bases. The CDR3 is 14 amino acids. Germline lookup yields CDR1 KGHSH and CDR2 LQKENI. Trimming cost V 3 bases and J 5 bases; bases outside gene matches: 4. CDR3 in amino acids: CASSPRDSDNEQFF. CDR3 nucleotides: TGTGCCAGCTCACCCCGGGACAGCGACAATGAGCAGTTCTTC.

The chain links TRBV9 to TRBJ2-5; 7 bases align to TRBD1. From germline, CDR1 is SGDLS and CDR2 YYNGEE. V dropped 4 bases and J dropped 5; count of bases not matched to a gene: 8. CDR3 length equals 14 residues. CDR3 DNA: TGTGCCAGCAGCACCAATGACAGGGTTGAGACCCAGTACTTC. Amino acid sequence: CASSTNDRVETQYF.

V is TRBV12-3 or TRBV12-4 and J is TRBJ2-7, with D unresolved. The CDR3 sequence is 12 residues long. Trimming stripped 5 bases from V and 0 bases from J, with 5 bases between. The CDR3 reads CASSADSYEQYF. The CDR3 DNA is TGTGCCAGCAGTGCGGACTCCTACGAGCAGTACTTC.

This clone is medium-sized by share. The chain is built from TRBV18 and TRBJ1-4; unclear D gene. CDR3 length: 13 amino acids. Trimming shortened V by 4 bases and J by 10 bases, and 13 bases separated the two germline ends. Germline V CDR1 and CDR2: KGHSH, LQKENI. The CDR3 DNA is TGTGCCAGCTCACGAGCGAATGATGGAAAACTGTTTTTT. It encodes CASSRANDGKLFF. The variable domain in full, completed from reference TRBV18 and TRBJ1-4, reads NAGVMQNPRHLVRRRGQEARLRCSPMKGHSHVYWYRQLPEEGLKFMVYLQKENIIDESGMPKERFSAEFPKEGPSILRIQQVVRGDSAAYFCASSRANDGKLFFGSGTQLSVL.

The J gene is TRBJ1-2, the V gene TRBV7-6; no clear D. The V gene's germline CDR1 is SGHVS and CDR2 FNYEAQ. The CDR3 spans 16 residues. Trimming took off 5 bases at V and 4 bases at J, with 20 bases between the two ends. CDR3 nucleotides: TGTGCCAGCAGCCCCGCGGGTGGCGAGCCCGTCTATGGCTACACCTTC. It codes for CASSPAGGEPVYGYTF.

The J gene is TRBJ2-5, the V gene TRBV19, with D possibly TRBD1 on 5 matching bases. The CDR3 is 12 residues long. Trimming took off 9 bases at V and 5 bases at J, with 13 bases between the two ends. Germline CDR1 LNHDA, CDR2 SQIVND (reference sequence). The CDR3 sequence: CASTGAEETQYF. The CDR3 nucleotides read TGTGCCAGCACTGGGGCCGAGGAGACCCAGTACTTC. Full variable domain (rest looked up from reference TRBV19 and TRBJ2-5): DGGITQSPKYLFRKEGQNVTLSCEQNLNHDAMYWYRQDPGQGLRLIYYSQIVNDFQKGDIAEGYSVSREKKESFPLTVTSAQKNPTAFYLCASTGAEETQYFGPGTRLLVL.

A remark on this clone: A read error may account for a junction end that differs from germline. This rearrangement joins TRBV27 to TRBJ2-7, with TRBD2 as a possible D gene (7 bases). This CDR3 contains 14 residues. The germline gives CDR1 MNHEY, CDR2 SMNVEV (reference sequence). In DNA form, the CDR3 reads TGTGCCAGCAGTCCCGCGGGCCCTAGGGGGACTATTCGATTC. Its protein is CASSPAGPRGTIRF.

The chain uses TRBV19 and TRBJ2-7; D possibly corresponds to TRBD1 (6 bases). This CDR3 region has 14 residues. The V end was cut by 2 bases, the J end by 5 bases, with 13 bases between. In germline, CDR1 is LNHDA, CDR2 SQIVND (reference sequence). This CDR3 is CASSINRVEDEQYF. The CDR3 DNA reads TGTGCCAGTAGTATAAACAGGGTTGAAGACGAGCAGTACTTC.

This chain connects TRBV6-5 to TRBJ1-5; D remains ambiguous. The CDR3 runs 13 residues. Germline V gives CDR1 MNHEY, CDR2 SVGAGI. V was cut by 6 bases and J by 1 base, with 7 bases left in between. The CDR3 bases are TGTGCCAGCAGGGGAGGCAGCAATCAGCCCCAGCATTTT. This sequence encodes CASRGGSNQPQHF.